This TCR beta chain was captured by sequencing in a study of blood T cell repertoires in COVID-19. Study information: Acute and convalescent COVID-19 samples came from the United States, Italy and Spain. From T cells, B-cell-depleted T cells, or PBMCs came the material, which was cDNA or gDNA.

CDR1 and CDR2 from the germline V gene are MNHEY and SVGEGT. The V end was cut by 2 bases, the J end by 5 bases, with 18 bases between. The CDR3 has 16 amino acids. Original data processing: Researchers report that nucleated cell counts were estimated from reference gene primer amplification. Some clones are missing from TCRdb's copy, which holds only in-frame ones; the method was immunoSEQ multiplex PCR. V and J calls and clone size are copied from that table; D and trimming were computed from the DNA. The table includes about 120,000 clones, 70% to 90% detected once. Sequencing was carried out using peripheral blood. This TCR was recovered from a man aged 40-50 years with acute or convalescent COVID-19. This rearrangement joins TRBV6-2 or TRBV6-3 to TRBJ2-5; TRBD1 is a possible D gene (5 bases). Here the CDR3 reads CASSYEPGLARETQYF. The DNA for the CDR3 is TGTGCCAGCAGTTACGAACCAGGGCTCGCTCGTGAGACCCAGTACTTC.